The next 21 T cell receptor beta chains were all read from a single sample in a study of T-cell reconstitution after alpha-beta-depleted transplantation in children. Preparation of the TCRbeta library involved a method that used unique molecular identifiers. TCRdb itself ran the PCR reads through MiXCR, one entry per CDR3 protein. The table shows 480,000 or so distinct CDR3 sequences, with approximately 10% occurring only once. Sequences were derived from PBMCs, sampled before TCRalphabeta/CD19-depleted stem cell transplant. These receptors came from a child aged 2 to 9 with inherited bone marrow failure, due to receive a stem cell transplant.

This clonotype was picked up many times. The chain recombines TRBV4-3 with TRBJ2-3; TRBD2 matches at 13 bases. The J segment lost 9 bases and the V segment lost 7 bases, leaving 4 bases of the junction unmatched. CDR3 length: 13 amino acids. Germline V CDR1 and CDR2: LGHNA, YSLEER. The CDR3 reads CASMSLAGGTQYF. The CDR3 bases are TGCGCCAGCATGTCACTAGCGGGAGGGACGCAGTATTTT.

This clonotype was picked up many times. The chain is built from TRBV7-2 and TRBJ2-5, with D unclear. Trimming shortened V by 2 bases and J by 7 bases, and 8 bases separated the two germline ends. CDR1 SGHTA and CDR2 FQGNSA come from the germline V gene. The CDR3 spans 12 residues. As DNA, the CDR3 is TGTGCCAGCAGCTTAATTCGAGGGACCCAGTACTTC. Amino acids: CASSLIRGTQYF.

The sample holds many counts of this clonotype. This rearrangement joins TRBV20-1 to TRBJ2-7; 8 bases agree with TRBD1. Unmatched junction bases numbered 8, after V lost 5 bases and J lost 5 bases. The CDR3 runs 13 residues. CDR1 and CDR2 (germline): DFQATT, SNEGSKA (reference sequence). The CDR3 region has the DNA TGCAGTGCTTGCAGGGGGCTATCGGACGAGCAGTACTTC. Protein sequence: CSACRGLSDEQYF.

This clonotype was detected ten times or more. This chain uses TRBV12-3 or TRBV12-4 with TRBJ2-7, with a tentative D call TRBD2 (5 bases). This CDR3 comprises 13 residues. V dropped 6 bases and J dropped 6 bases, with 15 bases sitting between them. Here the CDR3 reads CASRAGDRAEQYF. For the CDR3, the DNA is TGTGCCAGCAGGGCCGGGGATAGGGCCGAGCAGTACTTC.

This clonotype was found many times. The chain recombines TRBV11-2 with TRBJ2-7; tentative D call: TRBD2 (5 bases). V was clipped by 4 bases and J by 2 bases, with 15 bases between them. This CDR3 is 15 amino acids long. CDR1 is SGHAT and CDR2 is FQNNGV in the germline V gene. This chain's CDR3 is CASSSFPGSTYEQYF. CDR3 sequence (DNA): TGTGCCAGCAGCTCTTTTCCGGGATCCACCTACGAGCAGTACTTC.

This clonotype appeared many times. The CDR3 loop is CASSGVVTGELFF. The CDR3 nucleotides read TGTGCCAGCAGCGGTGTTGTAACCGGGGAGCTGTTTTTT. The chain carries TRBV3-1 and TRBJ2-2; D is unclear. The ends were cut back, 5 bases at V and 5 bases at J, with 9 bases in the middle. The CDR3 is 13 amino acids. Germline lookup yields CDR1 LGHDT and CDR2 YNNKEL (reference sequence).

On this clonotype: The missing conserved phenylalanine or tryptophan at the end of this CDR3 makes a read error likely. J is TRBJ1-5 and V is TRBV6-6; D is uncertain. The CDR3 sequence is 13 residues long. The germline V gene has CDR1 MNHNY and CDR2 SVGAGI (reference sequence). V lost 5 bases, J lost 6 bases, and 11 bases lay in between. Here the CDR3 DNA reads TGTGCCAGCAGTCCCCTGAACTCTCAGCCCCAGCATGTT. Its protein is CASSPLNSQPQHV.

This clonotype was counted a few times. This chain joins TRBV20-1 and TRBJ2-1; TRBD2 aligns across 8 bases. V shed 0 bases and J 7 bases; nucleotides not matched to a gene: 23. The CDR3 covers 20 residues. The germline gives CDR1 DFQATT, CDR2 SNEGSKA (reference sequence). CDR3 sequence (DNA): TGCAGTGCTAGAGATGCCGGGACTAGTCCATCATCGGGAGTTAGAAATGAGCAGTTCTTC. Amino acids: CSARDAGTSPSSGVRNEQFF.

The CDR3, as DNA: TGCAGTGCTAGACCGTCGACTAGCGGGGATCCCTACGAGCAGTACTTC. Residues: CSARPSTSGDPYEQYF. The V and J genes are TRBV20-1 and TRBJ2-7; 11 bases map to TRBD2. The junction had 8 bases not matched to a gene; V was cut back by 2 bases and J by 2 bases. CDR1 is DFQATT and CDR2 is SNEGSKA in the germline V gene (reference sequence). The CDR3 is made up of 16 amino acids.

The CDR3 DNA reads TGCGCCAGCAGTGAGATGGGGGCAGACGGTGAGCAGTTCTTC. Translation gives CASSEMGADGEQFF. The V gene is TRBV10-1, the J gene TRBJ2-1, with D perhaps matching TRBD1 (6 bases). The CDR3 has 14 residues. CDR1 and CDR2 from the germline V gene are WNHNN and SYGVQD (reference sequence). V lost 2 bases and J lost 9, with 14 bases in between.

This chain links TRBV7-6 with TRBJ2-1, with TRBD2 matching over 7 bases. Trimming removed 0 bases from V and 2 bases from J; junction bases left unmatched: 4. The CDR3 length is 16 residues. CDR1 is SGHVS, CDR2 FNYEAQ, per germline. The CDR3 nucleotides read TGTGCCAGCAGCTTAGCCGTGGCGGGAGCCTACAATGAGCAGTTCTTC. It yields the protein CASSLAVAGAYNEQFF.

This clonotype was counted many times. The gene calls are TRBV14 and TRBJ2-7; D gene unclear. This CDR3 contains 13 residues. Trimming took off 1 base at V and 7 bases at J, with 11 bases between the two ends. Germline CDR1 reads SGHDN; CDR2 reads FVKESK. This CDR3 reads CASSQVPGTEQYF. The CDR3 DNA reads TGTGCCAGCAGCCAAGTTCCAGGAACGGAGCAGTACTTC.

This clonotype was observed many times. This chain connects TRBV4-3 to TRBJ1-2, with a tentative D call TRBD1 (5 bases). Germline assignment: CDR1 LGHNA and CDR2 YSLEER. This CDR3 contains 16 residues. The V gene lost 1 base and the J gene lost 0 bases, with 12 bases spanning the gap. The CDR3 sequence is CASSQVRGSANYGYTF. CDR3 DNA sequence: TGCGCCAGCAGCCAAGTCCGGGGCTCGGCTAACTATGGCTACACCTTC.

This clonotype came up a few times. The V call is TRBV7-2, the J call TRBJ2-7; D could derive from TRBD1 or TRBD2 (5 bases each). The V gene lost 2 bases and the J gene lost 5 bases, with 16 bases spanning the gap. Germline V gene sequence: CDR1 SGHTA, CDR2 FQGNSA. This CDR3 has 15 amino acids. For the CDR3, the DNA is TGTGCCAGCAGCTTAATCTTCGGGGCCCCCAACGAGCAGTACTTC. It yields the protein CASSLIFGAPNEQYF.

This clonotype was seen many times. The V gene is TRBV12-3 or TRBV12-4, the J gene TRBJ1-5; 7 nucleotides agree with TRBD1. This CDR3 spans 15 amino acids. Trimming at V came to 5 bases and at J to 4 bases, leaving 8 bases not matched to a gene. CDR3 sequence reads: CASSPRQGGNQPQHF. The DNA of the CDR3 is TGTGCCAGCAGTCCTAGACAGGGAGGTAATCAGCCCCAGCATTTT.

In this sample, this clonotype turned up many times. The V and J genes are TRBV6-2 or TRBV6-3 and TRBJ2-4, with 9 bases aligning to TRBD2. With 7 bases clipped from V and 0 bases from J, the junction kept 7 bases outside the gene matches. The CDR3 is made up of 16 amino acids. The germline CDR1 and CDR2 sequences are MNHEY and SVGEGT. CDR3 loop: CASTGGRGRAKNIQYF. The CDR3 DNA reads TGTGCCAGCACGGGCGGGAGGGGGCGAGCCAAAAACATTCAGTACTTC.

The genes are TRBV21-1 and TRBJ2-1; the D call of TRBD1 is as the table states it, not checked on the DNA. TRBV21-1 counts as a pseudogene. The CDR3 runs to 19 residues. The CDR3 is CASISRDRGLLAKNNEQFF. CDR3 nucleotides: TGTGCCAGCATTTCTCGGGACAGGGGGCTTCTAGCCAAAAACAATGAGCAGTTCTTC.

This clonotype was detected ten times or more. The chain has TRBV5-1 and TRBJ2-1, with 14 bases lining up with TRBD2. V was pared by 4 bases and J by 6 bases, with 9 bases of the junction left unmatched. The V gene's germline CDR1 is SGHRS and CDR2 YFSETQ. The CDR3 is 17 residues long. CDR3 region: CASSRLAGGDWGNEQFF. As DNA, the CDR3 is TGCGCCAGCAGCCGACTAGCGGGAGGGGACTGGGGCAATGAGCAGTTCTTC.

This clonotype was counted at least ten times. V gene TRBV20-1 combines with J gene TRBJ2-1, with 10 nucleotides matching TRBD2. V lost 3 bases and J lost 3; bases outside the gene matches: 5. Germline CDR1 reads DFQATT; CDR2 reads SNEGSKA (reference sequence). The CDR3 runs to 15 residues. Here the CDR3 DNA reads TGCAGTGCTAGCCCCGGACTAGCGGTCTACAATGAGCAGTTCTTC. It translates to CSASPGLAVYNEQFF.

This clonotype was seen repeatedly, ten times or more. This chain uses TRBV7-4 with TRBJ2-5; 7 nucleotides agree with TRBD2. After removal of 5 bases from V and 5 bases from J, the junction contained 11 bases not matched to a gene. CDR1 is SGHVT, CDR2 SQSDAQ, per germline. The CDR3 has 15 residues. CDR3 loop: CASSPLGREIETQYF. The CDR3 DNA reads TGTGCCAGCAGCCCCTTAGGGCGGGAGATCGAGACCCAGTACTTC.

This clonotype was seen many times. This chain connects TRBV6-1 to TRBJ2-3; possibly TRBD1 for D (6 bases). The CDR3 totals 15 residues. V dropped 2 bases and J dropped 0 bases, with 9 bases sitting between them. Per germline, CDR1 MNHNS and CDR2 SASEGT. CDR3 nucleotide sequence: TGTGCCAGCAGTGAAAGGGGGTTTAGCACAGATACGCAGTATTTT. Residues: CASSERGFSTDTQYF.